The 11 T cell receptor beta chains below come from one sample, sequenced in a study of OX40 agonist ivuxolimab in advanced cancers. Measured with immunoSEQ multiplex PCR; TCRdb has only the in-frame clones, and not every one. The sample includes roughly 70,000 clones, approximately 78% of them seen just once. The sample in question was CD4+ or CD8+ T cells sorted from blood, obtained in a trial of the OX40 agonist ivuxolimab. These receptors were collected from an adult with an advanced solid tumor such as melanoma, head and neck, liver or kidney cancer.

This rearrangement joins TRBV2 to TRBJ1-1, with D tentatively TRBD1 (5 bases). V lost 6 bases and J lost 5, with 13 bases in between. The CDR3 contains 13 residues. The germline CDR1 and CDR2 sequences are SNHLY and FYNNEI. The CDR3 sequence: CASSERGGTEAFF. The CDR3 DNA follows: TGTGCCAGCAGCGAGCGGGGGGGTACTGAAGCTTTCTTT.

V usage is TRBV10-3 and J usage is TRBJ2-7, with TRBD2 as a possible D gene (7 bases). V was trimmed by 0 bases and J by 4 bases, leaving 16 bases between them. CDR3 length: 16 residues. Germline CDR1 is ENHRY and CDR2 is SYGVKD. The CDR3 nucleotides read TGTGCCATCAGTGAGTCTCGCGGGGGCGAGAAGTACGAGCAGTACTTC. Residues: CAISESRGGEKYEQYF.

The CDR3 loop reads CASSLRAKNSNRGQGYTF. The CDR3 region has the DNA TGCGCCAGCAGCCTCCGAGCTAAAAATTCTAACAGGGGGCAAGGCTACACCTTC. The chain recombines TRBV5-1 with TRBJ1-2; 9 nucleotides line up with TRBD1. CDR1 is SGHRS and CDR2 is YFSETQ in the germline V gene. This CDR3 contains 18 residues. V shed 4 bases and J 8 bases; nucleotides not matched to a gene: 21.

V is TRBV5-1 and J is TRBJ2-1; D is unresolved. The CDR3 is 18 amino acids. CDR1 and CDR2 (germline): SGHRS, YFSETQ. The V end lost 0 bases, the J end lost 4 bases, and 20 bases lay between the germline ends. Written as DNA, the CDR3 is TGCGCCAGCAGCTTGGCATGGGGTCTTCTGGGGTCTTACAATGAGCAGTTCTTC. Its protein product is CASSLAWGLLGSYNEQFF.

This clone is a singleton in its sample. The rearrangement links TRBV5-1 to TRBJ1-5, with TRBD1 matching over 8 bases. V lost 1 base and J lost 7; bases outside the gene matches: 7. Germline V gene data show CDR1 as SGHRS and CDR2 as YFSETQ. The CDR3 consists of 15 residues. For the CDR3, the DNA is TGCGCCAGCAGCTTGACGACAGGGGAGGAACAGCCCCAGCATTTT. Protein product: CASSLTTGEEQPQHF.

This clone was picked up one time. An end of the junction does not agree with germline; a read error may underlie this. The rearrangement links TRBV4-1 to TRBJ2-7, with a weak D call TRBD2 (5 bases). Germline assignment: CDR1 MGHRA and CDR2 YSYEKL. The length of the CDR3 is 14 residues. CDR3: CASSQAGGSYGQYF. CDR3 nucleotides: TGCGCCAGCAGCCAAGCCGGAGGCTCCTACGGGCAGTACTTC.

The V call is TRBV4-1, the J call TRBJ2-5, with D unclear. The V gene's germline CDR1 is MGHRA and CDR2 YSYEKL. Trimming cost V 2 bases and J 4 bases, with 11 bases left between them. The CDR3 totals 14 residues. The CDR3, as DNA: TGCGCCAGCAGCCAATCGGCGGATGGAGAGACCCAGTACTTC. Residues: CASSQSADGETQYF.

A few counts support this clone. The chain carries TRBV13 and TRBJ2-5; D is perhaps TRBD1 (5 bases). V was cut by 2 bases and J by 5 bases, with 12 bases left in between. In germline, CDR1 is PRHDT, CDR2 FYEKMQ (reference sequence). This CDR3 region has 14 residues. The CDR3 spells CASSLRGRTETQYF. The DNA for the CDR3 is TGTGCCAGCAGCTTAAGGGGCCGAACGGAGACCCAGTACTTC. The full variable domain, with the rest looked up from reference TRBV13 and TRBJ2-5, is AAGVIQSPRHLIKEKRETATLKCYPIPRHDTVYWYQQGPGQDPQFLISFYEKMQSDKGSIPDRFSAQQFSDYHSELNMSSLELGDSALYFCASSLRGRTETQYFGPGTRLLVL.

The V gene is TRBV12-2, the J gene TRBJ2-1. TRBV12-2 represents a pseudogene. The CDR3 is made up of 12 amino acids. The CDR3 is CASRPPGRPQFF. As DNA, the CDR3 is TGTGCAAGTCGGCCCCCGGGACGCCCTCAGTTCTTC.

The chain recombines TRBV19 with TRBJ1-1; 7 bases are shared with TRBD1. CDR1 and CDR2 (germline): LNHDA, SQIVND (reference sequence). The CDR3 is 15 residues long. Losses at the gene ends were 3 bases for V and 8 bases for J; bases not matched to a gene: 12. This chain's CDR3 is CASSMLRGRRGEAFF. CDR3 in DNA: TGTGCCAGTAGTATGTTGAGGGGGCGACGAGGCGAAGCTTTCTTT.

CDR3 in DNA: TGTGCCAGCAGACCCCGCCGGGACAGAGGGTCACCCCTCCACTTT. This translates into CASRPRRDRGSPLHF. The V and J genes are TRBV6-1 and TRBJ1-6; TRBD1 agrees at 7 bases. The CDR3 totals 15 residues. The V gene's germline CDR1 is MNHNS and CDR2 SASEGT. The ends lost 6 bases at V and 10 bases at J; junction bases unmatched: 12.